The clone carrying this TCR beta chain was seen more than once but under ten times. The sample belongs to a study of blood T cell repertoires in COVID-19. Only in-frame clones appear in the TCRdb table, and some are missing; sequencing was by immunoSEQ multiplex PCR. This table holds more than 250,000 clones, approximately 87% found once. The CDR3 spans 14 residues. Germline CDR1 LNHDA, CDR2 SQIVND (reference sequence). V lost 5 bases to trimming and J lost 4 bases, with 14 bases between them. This sequence originates from a woman in her twenties or thirties who had recovered from COVID-19. Source material: PBMCs or T cells enriched from blood (not recorded which). This chain connects TRBV19 to TRBJ1-1, with D possibly being TRBD1 (5 bases). The CDR3 here is CASSSQAGGTEAFF. CDR3 bases: TGTGCCAGTAGTTCCCAGGCGGGGGGCACTGAAGCTTTCTTT.